This T cell receptor beta chain derives from a study of T-cell reconstitution after alpha-beta-depleted transplantation in children. In this sample, this clonotype turned up a few times. As it was prepared, the TCRbeta library received unique molecular identifiers. From the PCR reads, TCRdb called clonotypes with MiXCR, one entry per CDR3 protein. The profile shows 300,000 or so distinct CDR3 sequences, 9.5% to 10% of them singletons. The sequenced sample was PBMCs from the stem cell graft donor, obtained from the stem cell graft. The receptor's source is a human donor who donated a stem cell graft to a child with SCID.

The CDR3 DNA is TGTGCCAGCAGCCCCGGGACAAAGAACACCGGGGAGCTGTTTTTT. This gives the protein CASSPGTKNTGELFF. The chain employs TRBV5-5 and TRBJ2-2; a weak D match, TRBD1 (6 bases). Trimming cost V 4 bases and J 1 base, with 11 bases left between them. Germline CDR1 reads SGHKS; CDR2 reads YYEKEE (reference sequence). The CDR3 consists of 15 residues.